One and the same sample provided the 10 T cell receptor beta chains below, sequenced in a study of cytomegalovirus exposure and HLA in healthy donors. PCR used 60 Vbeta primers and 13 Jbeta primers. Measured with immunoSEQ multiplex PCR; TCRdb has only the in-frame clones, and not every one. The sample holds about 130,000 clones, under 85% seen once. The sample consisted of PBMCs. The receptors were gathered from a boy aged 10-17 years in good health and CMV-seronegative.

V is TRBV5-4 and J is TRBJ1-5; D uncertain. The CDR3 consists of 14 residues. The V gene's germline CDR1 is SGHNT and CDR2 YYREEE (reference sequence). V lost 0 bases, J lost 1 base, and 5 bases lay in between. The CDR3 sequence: CASSLDISNQPQHF. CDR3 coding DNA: TGTGCCAGCAGCTTGGACATCAGCAATCAGCCCCAGCATTTT.

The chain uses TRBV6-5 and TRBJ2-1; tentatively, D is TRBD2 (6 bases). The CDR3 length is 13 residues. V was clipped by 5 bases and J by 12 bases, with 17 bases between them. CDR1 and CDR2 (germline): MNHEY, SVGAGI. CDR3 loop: CASSTAAGRSQFF. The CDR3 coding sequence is TGTGCCAGCAGTACGGCGGCAGGGAGGTCGCAGTTCTTC.

The CDR3 sequence is CASSQDSGWGGNTEAFF. The CDR3 DNA is TGCGCCAGCAGCCAAGATTCAGGGTGGGGGGGGAACACTGAAGCTTTCTTT. This chain connects TRBV4-1 to TRBJ1-1; D possibly corresponds to TRBD1 (5 bases). V lost 0 bases to trimming and J lost 1 base, with 15 bases between them. Germline V CDR1 and CDR2: MGHRA, YSYEKL. The CDR3 runs to 17 residues.

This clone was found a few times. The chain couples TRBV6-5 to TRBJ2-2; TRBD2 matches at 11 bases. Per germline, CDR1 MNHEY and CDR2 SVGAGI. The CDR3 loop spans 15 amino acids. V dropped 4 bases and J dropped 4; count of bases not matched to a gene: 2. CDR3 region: CASSLAGGATGELFF. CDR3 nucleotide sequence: TGTGCCAGCAGTTTAGCGGGAGGGGCCACCGGGGAGCTGTTTTTT.

In DNA, the CDR3 is TGTGCCAGTAGCGAAGAGGCCGGAAACACCATATATTTT. Encoded protein: CASSEEAGNTIYF. The chain links TRBV19 to TRBJ1-3; D remains unclear. The V gene lost 6 bases and the J gene lost 4 bases, with 10 bases spanning the gap. This CDR3 has 13 amino acids. CDR1 LNHDA and CDR2 SQIVND come from the germline V gene (reference sequence).

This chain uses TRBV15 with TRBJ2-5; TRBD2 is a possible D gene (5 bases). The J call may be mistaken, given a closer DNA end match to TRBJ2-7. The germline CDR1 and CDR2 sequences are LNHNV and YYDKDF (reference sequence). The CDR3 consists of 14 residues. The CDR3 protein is CATSRSGRTYEQYF. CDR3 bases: TGTGCCACCAGCAGGAGCGGACGGACCTACGAGCAGTACTTC.

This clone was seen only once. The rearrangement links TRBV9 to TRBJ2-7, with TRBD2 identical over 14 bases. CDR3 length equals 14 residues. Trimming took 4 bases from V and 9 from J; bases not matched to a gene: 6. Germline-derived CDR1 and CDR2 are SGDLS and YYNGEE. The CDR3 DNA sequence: TGTGCCAGCAGCCTAACCGGGACTAGCGGGGGGCAGTACTTC. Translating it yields CASSLTGTSGGQYF.

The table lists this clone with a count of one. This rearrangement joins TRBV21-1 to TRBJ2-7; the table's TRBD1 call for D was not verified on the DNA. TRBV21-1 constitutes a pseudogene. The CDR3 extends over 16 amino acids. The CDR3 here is CASSRKGRQGAYEQYF. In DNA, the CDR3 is TGTGCCAGCAGCAGGAAGGGCAGACAGGGGGCCTACGAGCAGTACTTC.

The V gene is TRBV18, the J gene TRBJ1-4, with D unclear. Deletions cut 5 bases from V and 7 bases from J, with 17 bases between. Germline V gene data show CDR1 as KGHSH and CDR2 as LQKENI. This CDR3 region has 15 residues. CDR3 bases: TGTGCCAGCTCAGGAAGGACTAATGATGGTGAAAAACTGTTTTTT. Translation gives CASSGRTNDGEKLFF. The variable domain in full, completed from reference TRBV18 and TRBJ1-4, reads NAGVMQNPRHLVRRRGQEARLRCSPMKGHSHVYWYRQLPEEGLKFMVYLQKENIIDESGMPKERFSAEFPKEGPSILRIQQVVRGDSAAYFCASSGRTNDGEKLFFGSGTQLSVL.

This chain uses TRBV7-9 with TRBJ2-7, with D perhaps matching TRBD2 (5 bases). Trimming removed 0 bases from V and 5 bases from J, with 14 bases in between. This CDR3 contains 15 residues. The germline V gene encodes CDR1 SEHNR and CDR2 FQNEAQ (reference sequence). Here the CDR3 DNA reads TGTGCCAGCAGCTTAGCATCCGGGGAATTACACGAGCAGTACTTC. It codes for CASSLASGELHEQYF.